A single sample is the source of the 27 T cell receptor beta chains below, sequenced in a study of blood T cell repertoires in COVID-19. Sequencing used immunoSEQ multiplex PCR; TCRdb keeps in-frame clones, though not all of them. This sample has roughly 180,000 clones, with 85% to 90% found just once. The sequenced material came from peripheral blood. Receptor source: a woman in her fifties or sixties with acute or convalescent COVID-19.

The chain carries TRBV5-4 and TRBJ2-7; 9 bases agree with TRBD2. Germline assignment: CDR1 SGHNT and CDR2 YYREEE (reference sequence). V shed 3 bases, J shed 6 bases, and the junction held 13 bases outside the gene matches. CDR3 size: 16 residues. CDR3 nucleotides: TGTGCCAGCAGCTCCCCGGGACTAGCAGGGAACGGCGAGCAGTACTTC. Protein sequence: CASSSPGLAGNGEQYF.

V is TRBV15 and J is TRBJ2-1, with 7 bases fitting TRBD1. CDR3 length: 11 residues. Trimming removed 5 bases from V and 11 bases from J; junction bases left unmatched: 3. The V gene's germline CDR1 is LNHNV and CDR2 YYDKDF (reference sequence). The DNA for the CDR3 is TGTGCCACCAGCTCAGGGGGACAGCAGTTCTTC. The encoded protein is CATSSGGQQFF.

In nucleotides, the CDR3 is TGTGCCAGCAGTTTGCAGGGTATGAACACTGAAGCTTTCTTT. Protein product: CASSLQGMNTEAFF. This chain joins TRBV27 and TRBJ1-1; possibly TRBD1 for D (5 bases). V was cut by 3 bases and J by 0 bases, with 8 bases left in between. Looked up from germline, CDR1 is MNHEY and CDR2 is SMNVEV (reference sequence). This CDR3 has 14 residues.

The chain uses TRBV6-5 and TRBJ1-1; possible D gene TRBD1, 6 bases. Germline V gene lookup returns CDR1 MNHEY and CDR2 SVGAGI. Between the trimmed V and J ends, which lost 2 bases and 1 base, there was a span of 8 bases. This CDR3 has 14 residues. The CDR3 here is CASSYKTGNTEAFF. CDR3 nucleotides: TGTGCCAGCAGTTACAAGACAGGGAACACTGAAGCTTTCTTT.

The chain carries TRBV24-1 and TRBJ2-1; 7 bases match TRBD2. The CDR3 is made up of 20 amino acids. CDR1 KGHDR and CDR2 SFDVKD come from the germline V gene. The V segment lost 1 base and the J segment 0 bases; nucleotides outside the gene matches: 14. The CDR3 bases are TGTGCCACCAGTGATTTTTCTTATTCCGCGGGGGATAGCTCCTACAATGAGCAGTTCTTC. It codes for CATSDFSYSAGDSSYNEQFF.

The CDR3 is CASSLGDYPPPETQYF. As DNA, the CDR3 is TGCGCCAGCAGCTTAGGTGACTACCCCCCACCAGAGACCCAGTACTTC. This chain links TRBV5-1 with TRBJ2-5; possibly TRBD2 for D (5 bases). V was pared by 2 bases and J by 4 bases, with 18 bases between. Germline loops: CDR1 SGHRS, CDR2 YFSETQ. The CDR3 sequence is 16 residues long.

The CDR3 sequence is CASSLDGYYGYTF. The CDR3 DNA sequence: TGTGCCAGCAGTCTAGACGGATACTATGGCTACACCTTC. The chain links TRBV2 to TRBJ1-2; D is uncertain. The CDR3 is 13 amino acids. Deletions cut 5 bases from V and 3 bases from J, with 10 bases between. CDR1 SNHLY and CDR2 FYNNEI come from the germline V gene.

The chain uses TRBV2 and TRBJ1-2, with D possibly matching TRBD1 (5 bases). The CDR3 runs to 12 residues. Germline V CDR1 and CDR2: SNHLY, FYNNEI. Trimming left V 6 bases short and J 4 bases short, with 9 bases between. The chain's CDR3 is CASRTDLYGYTF. CDR3 bases: TGTGCCAGCAGGACAGACCTCTATGGCTACACCTTC.

J is TRBJ2-4 and V is TRBV19; D gene ambiguous. CDR1 and CDR2 from the germline V gene are LNHDA and SQIVND (reference sequence). V lost 7 bases and J lost 1, with 8 bases in between. The CDR3 covers 13 residues. The CDR3 loop is CASISRAKNIQYF. Written as DNA, the CDR3 is TGTGCCAGTATCAGCAGGGCCAAAAACATTCAGTACTTC. Variable domain in full (rest from reference TRBV19 and TRBJ2-4): DGGITQSPKYLFRKEGQNVTLSCEQNLNHDAMYWYRQDPGQGLRLIYYSQIVNDFQKGDIAEGYSVSREKKESFPLTVTSAQKNPTAFYLCASISRAKNIQYFGAGTRLSVL.

The chain couples TRBV27 to TRBJ1-6, with TRBD1 matching 8 bases. Trimming at V came to 6 bases and at J to 9 bases, leaving 10 bases not matched to a gene. Germline CDR1 is MNHEY and CDR2 is SMNVEV (reference sequence). The CDR3 totals 15 residues. This CDR3 is CASSPRTGSFSPLHF. CDR3 bases: TGTGCCAGCAGCCCAAGGACAGGGTCTTTTTCACCCCTCCACTTT.

J is TRBJ1-2 and V is TRBV5-4, with a weak D call TRBD1 (6 bases). Trimming cost V 1 base and J 0 bases, with 13 bases left between them. Germline CDR1 SGHNT, CDR2 YYREEE (reference sequence). The CDR3 contains 16 residues. The chain's CDR3 is CASSLSRDTSNYGYTF. DNA for the CDR3: TGTGCCAGCAGCTTGAGCCGGGACACTTCTAACTATGGCTACACCTTC.

V is TRBV29-1 and J is TRBJ1-1; possible D gene TRBD1, 5 bases. Trimming shortened V by 7 bases and J by 0 bases, and 15 bases separated the two germline ends. Germline V lookup: CDR1 SQVTM, CDR2 ANQGSEA. This CDR3 comprises 14 residues. CDR3 DNA sequence: TGCAGCGCGAGGCTTAAGGGGATGAACACTGAAGCTTTCTTT. This translates into CSARLKGMNTEAFF. The entire variable domain, with the rest obtained from reference TRBV29-1 and TRBJ1-1, is as follows: SAVISQKPSRDICQRGTSLTIQCQVDSQVTMMFWYRQQPGQSLTLIATANQGSEATYESGFVIDKFPISRPNLTFSTLTVSNMSPEDSSIYLCSARLKGMNTEAFFGQGTRLTVV.

V and J are TRBV24-1 and TRBJ1-2; D is uncertain. Germline V gives CDR1 KGHDR, CDR2 SFDVKD. This CDR3 region has 14 residues. V lost 1 base and J 4 bases, leaving 9 bases between the germline ends. For the CDR3, the DNA is TGTGCCACCAGTGATTTCCAGGTGTCCTATGGCTACACCTTC. Residues: CATSDFQVSYGYTF.

The chain is built from TRBV18 and TRBJ2-1, with D perhaps matching TRBD2 (5 bases). Trimming removed 8 bases at V and 8 bases at J, with 13 bases between. Per the germline V gene, CDR1 is KGHSH and CDR2 is LQKENI. CDR3 size: 12 residues. The CDR3: CASTGLRDEQFF. The CDR3 DNA is TGTGCCAGCACGGGGTTACGGGATGAGCAGTTCTTC.

The chain links TRBV5-1 to TRBJ2-1; 9 nucleotides align to TRBD1. Trimming cost V 4 bases and J 6 bases; bases outside gene matches: 11. The CDR3 is made up of 16 amino acids. Germline-derived CDR1 and CDR2 are SGHRS and YFSETQ. In DNA form, the CDR3 reads TGCGCCAGCAGCCTGAACCCGGGACAGGGAGGCAATGAGCAGTTCTTC. Protein sequence: CASSLNPGQGGNEQFF.

This clone has only one observation. The rearrangement uses TRBV20-1 and TRBJ2-1, with a tentative D call TRBD2 (6 bases). Trimming removed 6 bases at V and 2 bases at J, with 23 bases between. The CDR3 loop spans 17 amino acids. Germline V lookup: CDR1 DFQATT, CDR2 SNEGSKA (reference sequence). CDR3 DNA: TGCAGTGCCAGTTACCGAAGCGGCGGGGCCGCCTACAATGAGCAGTTCTTC. It is translated as CSASYRSGGAAYNEQFF.

This clone was observed a single time. The V and J genes are TRBV20-1 and TRBJ2-2; TRBD2 agrees at 9 bases. CDR1 is DFQATT and CDR2 is SNEGSKA in the germline V gene (reference sequence). V gave up 3 bases and J gave up 1 base; unmatched junction bases: 3. CDR3 length equals 15 residues. CDR3 coding DNA: TGCAGTGCTAGTGTAGCGGGGGTGAACACCGGGGAGCTGTTTTTT. It is translated as CSASVAGVNTGELFF.

This clone has a single count. V usage is TRBV5-1 and J usage is TRBJ1-6; 10 nucleotides match TRBD1. CDR1 and CDR2 from the germline V gene are SGHRS and YFSETQ. The CDR3 totals 14 residues. Trimming cost V 5 bases and J 7 bases; bases outside gene matches: 3. The CDR3 DNA sequence: TGCGCCAGCAGACCGGGACAGGGGAATTCACCCCTCCACTTT. It yields the protein CASRPGQGNSPLHF.

This clone has a single count. CDR3 sequence reads: CASSEGSGNYGYTF. In DNA form, the CDR3 reads TGTGCCAGCAGCGAGGGGTCAGGGAACTATGGCTACACCTTC. This chain uses TRBV9 with TRBJ1-2; possibly TRBD1 for D (5 bases). The CDR3 covers 14 residues. Per germline, CDR1 SGDLS and CDR2 YYNGEE. V was shortened by 3 bases and J by 2 bases, with 11 bases between the two germline ends.

V gene TRBV7-3 combines with J gene TRBJ2-1, with TRBD2 as a possible D gene (6 bases). Deletions cut 5 bases from V and 8 bases from J, with 13 bases between. Germline V lookup: CDR1 SGHTA, CDR2 FQGTGA. The CDR3 totals 13 residues. The CDR3 DNA reads as TGTGCCAGCAGCGGGACTCCCGGGTATGAGCAGTTCTTC. Its protein is CASSGTPGYEQFF.

V gene TRBV28 combines with J gene TRBJ1-2; 10 bases match TRBD1. Looked up from germline, CDR1 is MDHEN and CDR2 is SYDVKM. V lost 4 bases to trimming and J lost 4 bases; unmatched junction nucleotides: 3. This CDR3 has 14 amino acids. The CDR3 is CASSSGQGGYGYTF. The CDR3 DNA reads as TGTGCCAGCAGTTCCGGACAGGGGGGCTATGGCTACACCTTC.

The chain recombines TRBV5-1 with TRBJ1-3, with TRBD1 identical over 9 bases. V trimming: 4 bases; J trimming: 4 bases; junction bases outside the gene matches: 3. Germline CDR1 is SGHRS and CDR2 is YFSETQ. This CDR3 contains 14 residues. CDR3: CASSGQGSGNTIYF. CDR3 in DNA: TGCGCCAGCAGCGGACAGGGGTCGGGAAACACCATATATTTT.

The chain recombines TRBV19 with TRBJ1-1, with D possibly matching TRBD1 (6 bases). The CDR3 is 15 residues long. Germline V gene lookup returns CDR1 LNHDA and CDR2 SQIVND (reference sequence). V was cut by 4 bases and J by 1 base, with 13 bases left in between. As DNA, the CDR3 is TGTGCCAGTAGTACTTACACAGGGAGGAACACTGAAGCTTTCTTT. It is translated as CASSTYTGRNTEAFF.

The chain joins TRBV25-1 to TRBJ1-1; unclear D gene. The CDR3 loop spans 11 amino acids. V was clipped by 10 bases and J by 0 bases, with 6 bases between them. The V gene's germline CDR1 is MGHDK and CDR2 SYGVNS. In DNA, the CDR3 is TGTGCCACAGTCCTGAACACTGAAGCTTTCTTT. Its protein is CATVLNTEAFF.

The CDR3 sequence is CASSFGGANREQYF. CDR3 in DNA: TGCGCCAGCAGCTTTGGGGGCGCTAACCGGGAGCAGTACTTC. V is TRBV5-1 and J is TRBJ2-7, with a possible D match to TRBD1 (6 bases). Germline-derived CDR1 and CDR2 are SGHRS and YFSETQ. This CDR3 contains 14 residues. Trimming shortened V by 2 bases and J by 7 bases, and 16 bases separated the two germline ends.

The J gene is TRBJ1-1, the V gene TRBV10-1; 7 bases fit TRBD1. Germline V gives CDR1 WNHNN, CDR2 SYGVQD (reference sequence). The CDR3 covers 15 residues. Germline trimming cut 4 bases from V and 3 bases from J; bases unmatched to any gene: 8. The CDR3 sequence: CASSVGTAGHTEAFF. CDR3 DNA: TGCGCCAGCAGTGTAGGGACAGCTGGACACACTGAAGCTTTCTTT.

The rearrangement uses TRBV5-1 and TRBJ1-4; the D is unclear. Germline CDR1 SGHRS, CDR2 YFSETQ. This CDR3 has 14 amino acids. Trimming removed 2 bases at V and 7 bases at J, with 12 bases between. The CDR3 sequence: CASSLDFQGEKLFF. CDR3 nucleotides: TGCGCCAGCAGCTTAGACTTCCAAGGTGAAAAACTGTTTTTT.